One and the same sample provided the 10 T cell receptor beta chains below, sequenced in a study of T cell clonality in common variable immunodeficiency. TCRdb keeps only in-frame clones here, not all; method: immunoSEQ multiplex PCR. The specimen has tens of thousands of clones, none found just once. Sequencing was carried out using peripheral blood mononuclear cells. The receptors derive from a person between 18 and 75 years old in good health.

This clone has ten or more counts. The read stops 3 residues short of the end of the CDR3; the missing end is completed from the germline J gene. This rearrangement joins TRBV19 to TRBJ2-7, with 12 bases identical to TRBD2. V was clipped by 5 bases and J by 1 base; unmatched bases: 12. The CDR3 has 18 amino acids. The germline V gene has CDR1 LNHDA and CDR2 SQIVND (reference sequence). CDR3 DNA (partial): TGTGCCAGTAGTCCCAGGCTCGGACTAGCGGGGATGTCCTACGAG. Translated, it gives CASSPRLGLAGMSYE. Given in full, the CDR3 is CASSPRLGLAGMSYEQYF.

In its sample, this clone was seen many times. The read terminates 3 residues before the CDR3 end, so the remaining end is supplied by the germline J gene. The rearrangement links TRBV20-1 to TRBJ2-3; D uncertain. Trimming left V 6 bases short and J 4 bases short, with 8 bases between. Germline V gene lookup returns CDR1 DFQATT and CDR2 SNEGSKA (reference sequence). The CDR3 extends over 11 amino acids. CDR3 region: CSAIAPDTQYF. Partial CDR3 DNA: TGCAGTGCCATAGCTCCAGATACG.

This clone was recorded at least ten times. The part of the CDR3 DNA that was read is TGCAGTGCTGGAAGGGGGCTTGAGTCCTATGGC. It translates to CSAGRGLESYG. The complete CDR3 sequence is CSAGRGLESYGYTF. This chain uses TRBV20-1 with TRBJ1-2; TRBD1 matches at 7 bases. The read ends 3 residues before the CDR3 terminus; that terminus is restored from the germline J gene. The junction had 10 bases not matched to a gene; V was cut back by 5 bases and J by 4 bases. Germline V CDR1 and CDR2: DFQATT, SNEGSKA (reference sequence). The CDR3 length is 14 residues.

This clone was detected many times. The CDR3 bases that were read are TGCGCCAGCAGCTTACAGGGATTAGATGGC. It specifies CASSLQGLDG. The CDR3 as a whole reads CASSLQGLDGYTF. The chain has TRBV5-1 and TRBJ1-2; TRBD1 is a possible D gene (6 bases). The DNA ends 3 residues before the CDR3 does, and the rest of the CDR3 is filled in from the germline J gene. V was cut by 2 bases and J by 6 bases, with 11 bases left in between. CDR3 length: 13 amino acids. Germline CDR1 and CDR2: SGHRS and YFSETQ.

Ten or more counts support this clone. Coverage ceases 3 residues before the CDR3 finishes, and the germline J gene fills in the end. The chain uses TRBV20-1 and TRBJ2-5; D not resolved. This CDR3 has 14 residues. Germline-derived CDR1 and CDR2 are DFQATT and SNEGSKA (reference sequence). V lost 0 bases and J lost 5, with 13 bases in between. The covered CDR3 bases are TGCAGTGCTAGAGATTTTCGACTTGGGGAGACC. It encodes CSARDFRLGET. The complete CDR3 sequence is CSARDFRLGETQYF.

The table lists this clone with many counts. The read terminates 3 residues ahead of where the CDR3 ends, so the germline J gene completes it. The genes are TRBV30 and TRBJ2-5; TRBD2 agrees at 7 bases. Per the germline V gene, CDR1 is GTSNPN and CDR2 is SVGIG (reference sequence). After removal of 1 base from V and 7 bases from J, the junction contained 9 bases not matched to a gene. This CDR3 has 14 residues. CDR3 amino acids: CAWSDGGTFGTQYF. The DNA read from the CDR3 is TGTGCCTGGAGTGACGGGGGGACTTTTGGGACC.

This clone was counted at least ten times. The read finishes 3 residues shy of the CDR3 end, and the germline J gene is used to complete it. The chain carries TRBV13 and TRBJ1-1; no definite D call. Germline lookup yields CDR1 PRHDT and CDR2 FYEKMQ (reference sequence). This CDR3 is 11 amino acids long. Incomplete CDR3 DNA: TGTGCCAGCAGCTTAGTAGCGAAA. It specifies CASSLVAK. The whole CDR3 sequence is CASSLVAKAFF.

CDR3 bases read: TGTGCCAGCAGCCCTAACACAGGGGGCTCCCCA. Translated, it gives CASSPNTGGSP. The whole CDR3 reads CASSPNTGGSPLFF. The rearrangement uses TRBV7-2 and TRBJ1-4; TRBD1 matches at 9 bases. The read terminates 3 residues ahead of where the CDR3 ends, so the germline J gene completes it. CDR1 is SGHTA and CDR2 is FQGNSA in the germline V gene. CDR3 size: 14 residues.

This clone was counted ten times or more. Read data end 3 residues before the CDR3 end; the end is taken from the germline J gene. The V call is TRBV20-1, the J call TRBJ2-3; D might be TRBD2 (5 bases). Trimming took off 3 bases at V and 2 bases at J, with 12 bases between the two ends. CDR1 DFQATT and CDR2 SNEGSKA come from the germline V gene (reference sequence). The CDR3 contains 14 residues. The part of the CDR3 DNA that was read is TGCAGTGCTAGGGGCGGGCGATACACAGATACG. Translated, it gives CSARGGRYTDT. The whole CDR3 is CSARGGRYTDTQYF.

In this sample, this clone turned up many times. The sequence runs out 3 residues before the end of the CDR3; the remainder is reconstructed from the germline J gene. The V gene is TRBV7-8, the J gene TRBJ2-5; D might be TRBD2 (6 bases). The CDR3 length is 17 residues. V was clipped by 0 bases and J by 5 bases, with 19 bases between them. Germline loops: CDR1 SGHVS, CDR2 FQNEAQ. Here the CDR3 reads CASSLARGVGLSETQYF. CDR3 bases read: TGTGCCAGCAGCTTAGCGCGCGGGGTCGGTCTGTCGGAGACC.